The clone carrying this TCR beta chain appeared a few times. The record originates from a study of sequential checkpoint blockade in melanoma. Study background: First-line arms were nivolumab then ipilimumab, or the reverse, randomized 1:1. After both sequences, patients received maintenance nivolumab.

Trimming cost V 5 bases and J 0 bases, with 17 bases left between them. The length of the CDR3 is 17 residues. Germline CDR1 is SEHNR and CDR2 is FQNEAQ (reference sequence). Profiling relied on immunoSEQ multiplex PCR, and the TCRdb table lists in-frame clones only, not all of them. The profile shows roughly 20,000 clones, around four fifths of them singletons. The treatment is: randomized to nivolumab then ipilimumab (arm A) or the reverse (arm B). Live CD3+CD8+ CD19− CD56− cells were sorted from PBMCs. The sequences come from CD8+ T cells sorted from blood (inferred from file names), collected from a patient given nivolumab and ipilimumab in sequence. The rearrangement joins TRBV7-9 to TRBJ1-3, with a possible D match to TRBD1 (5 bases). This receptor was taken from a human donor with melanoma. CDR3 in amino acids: CASSPVLTANSGNTIYF. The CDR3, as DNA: TGTGCCAGCAGCCCGGTATTGACAGCGAACTCTGGAAACACCATATATTTT.